A single sample gave rise to the 15 T cell receptor beta chains below, sequenced in a study of control samples from healthy donors and cancer patients. Sequenced by immunoSEQ multiplex PCR; TCRdb stores in-frame clones only, minus some. The sample yields about 110,000 clones, 90% seen once. The sequenced material came from blood. The receptors derive from a human donor in good health. The donor label of this sample is uncertain.

V is TRBV19 and J is TRBJ2-6; D is perhaps TRBD1 (6 bases). Deletions cut 5 bases from V and 4 bases from J, with 9 bases between. Germline values: CDR1 LNHDA, CDR2 SQIVND (reference sequence). The CDR3 sequence is 14 residues long. The CDR3: CASSQGSGANVLTF. In DNA, the CDR3 is TGTGCCAGTAGTCAGGGGTCCGGGGCCAACGTCCTGACTTTC.

Here the CDR3 reads CASIIQGGTEAFF. The CDR3 region has the DNA TGTGCCAGCATCATCCAGGGTGGGACTGAAGCTTTCTTT. This rearrangement joins TRBV6-5 to TRBJ1-1, with D perhaps TRBD1 (5 bases). The CDR3 length is 13 residues. CDR1 MNHEY and CDR2 SVGAGI come from the germline V gene. Trimming pared 7 bases from V and 5 bases from J, leaving 14 bases between.

This clone was seen a single time. For the CDR3, the DNA is TGTGCCAGCAGCCTCGACAGAACAGGCGAAAAACTGTTTTTT. The encoded protein is CASSLDRTGEKLFF. V usage is TRBV5-4 and J usage is TRBJ1-4, with D possibly being TRBD1 (5 bases). V was trimmed by 4 bases and J by 8 bases, leaving 15 bases between them. Germline lookup yields CDR1 SGHNT and CDR2 YYREEE (reference sequence). This CDR3 has 14 amino acids.

The rearrangement joins TRBV5-4 to TRBJ2-5; D might be TRBD2 (6 bases). Trimming left V 5 bases short and J 3 bases short, with 17 bases between. Germline V gene data show CDR1 as SGHNT and CDR2 as YYREEE (reference sequence). CDR3 length: 15 amino acids. The CDR3 nucleotides are TGTGCCAGCAGTGGAGGGACTGGGGGAAAAGAGACCCAGTACTTC. Translation gives CASSGGTGGKETQYF.

The chain joins TRBV2 to TRBJ2-7; D is ambiguous. Germline CDR1 and CDR2: SNHLY and FYNNEI. CDR3 length: 11 amino acids. Trimming pared 3 bases from V and 6 bases from J, leaving 6 bases between. The CDR3 reads CASSEWTEQYF. The CDR3 nucleotides are TGTGCCAGCAGTGAGTGGACCGAGCAGTACTTC.

The rearrangement joins TRBV18 to TRBJ2-7; unclear D gene. V was shortened by 3 bases and J by 2 bases, with 11 bases between the two germline ends. The CDR3 totals 14 residues. Germline V gene lookup returns CDR1 KGHSH and CDR2 LQKENI. CDR3 DNA: TGTGCCAGCTCACCGGTGGGCGGTACCTACGAGCAGTACTTC. This translates into CASSPVGGTYEQYF.

V is TRBV4-1 and J is TRBJ2-3; 8 nucleotides match TRBD1. The CDR3 extends over 16 amino acids. The germline gives CDR1 MGHRA, CDR2 YSYEKL. Trimming cost V 4 bases and J 2 bases; bases outside gene matches: 8. DNA for the CDR3: TGCGCCAGCAGCCTTTCAGGGGGCAGGTACACAGATACGCAGTATTTT. This gives the protein CASSLSGGRYTDTQYF.

The chain links TRBV5-8 to TRBJ2-1; D possibly corresponds to TRBD2 (5 bases). Germline V gene lookup returns CDR1 SGHTS and CDR2 YDEGEE. CDR3 length: 11 amino acids. V was pared by 2 bases and J by 9 bases, with 6 bases between. CDR3: CASSFGIEQFF. In DNA form, the CDR3 reads TGTGCCAGCAGCTTCGGGATTGAGCAGTTCTTC.

The CDR3 DNA reads TGTGCCAGCAGCCAAGAATTGCGTATCTCCACCCTCCGAAACACAGATACGCAGTATTTT. Translated: CASSQELRISTLRNTDTQYF. V usage is TRBV14 and J usage is TRBJ2-3, with unresolved D. Trimming shortened V by 0 bases and J by 2 bases, and 24 bases separated the two germline ends. The CDR3 sequence is 20 residues long. CDR1 and CDR2 (germline): SGHDN, FVKESK.

This rearrangement joins TRBV15 to TRBJ1-4, with D possibly matching TRBD1 (5 bases). V dropped 1 base and J dropped 6 bases, with 9 bases sitting between them. CDR1 is LNHNV and CDR2 is YYDKDF in the germline V gene (reference sequence). This CDR3 region has 14 residues. CDR3 sequence reads: CATSRVGVDEKLFF. The CDR3 DNA sequence: TGTGCCACCAGCAGAGTGGGGGTCGATGAAAAACTGTTTTTT.

The chain carries TRBV5-6 and TRBJ1-1, with D tentatively TRBD1 (5 bases). Trimming took 4 bases from V and 2 from J, leaving 15 bases between them. The CDR3 is 15 residues long. The germline V gene encodes CDR1 SGHDT and CDR2 YYEEEE. The CDR3 DNA follows: TGTGCCAGCAGCCTACCGACAGCACTTAACACTGAAGCTTTCTTT. Its protein product is CASSLPTALNTEAFF. Using reference TRBV5-6 and TRBJ1-1 for the parts outside the CDR3, the full variable domain is DAGVTQSPTHLIKTRGQQVTLRCSPKSGHDTVSWYQQALGQGPQFIFQYYEEEERQRGNFPDRFSGHQFPNYSSELNVNALLLGDSALYLCASSLPTALNTEAFFGQGTRLTVV.

This rearrangement joins TRBV6-1 to TRBJ1-1; no clear D gene. Germline V lookup: CDR1 MNHNS, CDR2 SASEGT. This CDR3 region has 14 residues. The V and J ends lost 1 base and 4 bases respectively, with 10 bases between them. The DNA for the CDR3 is TGTGCCAGCAGTGAAGAGAGCCCCCGCACTGAAGCTTTCTTT. It codes for CASSEESPRTEAFF.

The rearrangement joins TRBV7-9 to TRBJ1-1; the D is unclear. This CDR3 region has 13 residues. V was pared by 1 base and J by 1 base, with 4 bases between. CDR1 and CDR2 from the germline V gene are SEHNR and FQNEAQ (reference sequence). In DNA, the CDR3 is TGTGCCAGCAGCTTAGAACAGAACACTGAAGCTTTCTTT. It encodes CASSLEQNTEAFF.

The rearrangement links TRBV29-1 to TRBJ1-2; D is ambiguous. Trimming removed 6 bases at V and 1 base at J, with 9 bases between. Germline V lookup: CDR1 SQVTM, CDR2 ANQGSEA. This CDR3 is 12 amino acids long. CDR3 bases: TGCAGCGTACAATTAAATAACTATGGCTACACCTTC. This sequence encodes CSVQLNNYGYTF.

V usage is TRBV12-3 or TRBV12-4 and J usage is TRBJ2-7, with 9 bases aligning to TRBD1. The CDR3 spans 13 residues. V lost 3 bases and J lost 6; bases outside the gene matches: 3. CDR3 DNA: TGTGCCAGCAGTTTGGTGACAGGGGGCGAGCAGTACTTC. It yields the protein CASSLVTGGEQYF.